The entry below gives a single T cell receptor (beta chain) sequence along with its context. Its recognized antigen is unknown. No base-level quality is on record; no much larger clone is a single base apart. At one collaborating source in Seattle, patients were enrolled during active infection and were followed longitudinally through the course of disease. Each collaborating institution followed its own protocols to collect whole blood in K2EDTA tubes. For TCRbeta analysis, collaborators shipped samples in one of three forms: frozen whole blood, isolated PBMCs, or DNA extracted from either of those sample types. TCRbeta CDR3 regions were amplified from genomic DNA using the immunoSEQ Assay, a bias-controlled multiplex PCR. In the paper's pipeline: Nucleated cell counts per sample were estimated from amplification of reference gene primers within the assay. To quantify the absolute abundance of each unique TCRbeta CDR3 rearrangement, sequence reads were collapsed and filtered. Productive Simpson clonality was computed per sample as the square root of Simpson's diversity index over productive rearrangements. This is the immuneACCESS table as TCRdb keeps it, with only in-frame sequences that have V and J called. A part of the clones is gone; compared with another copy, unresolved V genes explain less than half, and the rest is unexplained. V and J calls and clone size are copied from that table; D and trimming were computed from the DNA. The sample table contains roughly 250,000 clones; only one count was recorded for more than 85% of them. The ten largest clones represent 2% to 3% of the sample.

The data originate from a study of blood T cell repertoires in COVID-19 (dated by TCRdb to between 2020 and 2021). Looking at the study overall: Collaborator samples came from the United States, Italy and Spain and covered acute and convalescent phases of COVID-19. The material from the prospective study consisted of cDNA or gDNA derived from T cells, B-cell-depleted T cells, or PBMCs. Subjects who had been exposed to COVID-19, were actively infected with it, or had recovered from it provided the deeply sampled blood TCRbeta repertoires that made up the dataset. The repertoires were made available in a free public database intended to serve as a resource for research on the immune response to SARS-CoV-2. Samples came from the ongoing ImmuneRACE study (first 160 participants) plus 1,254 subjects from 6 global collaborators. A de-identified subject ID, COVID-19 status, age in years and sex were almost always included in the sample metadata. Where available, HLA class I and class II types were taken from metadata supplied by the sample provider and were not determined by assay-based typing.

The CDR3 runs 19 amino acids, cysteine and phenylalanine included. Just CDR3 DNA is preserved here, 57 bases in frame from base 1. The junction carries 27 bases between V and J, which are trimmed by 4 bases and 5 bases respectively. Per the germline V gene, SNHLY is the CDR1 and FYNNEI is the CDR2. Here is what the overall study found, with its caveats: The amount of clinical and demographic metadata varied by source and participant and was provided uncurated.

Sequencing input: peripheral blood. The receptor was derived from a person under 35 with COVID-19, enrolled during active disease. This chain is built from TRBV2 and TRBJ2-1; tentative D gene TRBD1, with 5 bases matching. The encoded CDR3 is CASSGEGGHTNSEDNEQFF. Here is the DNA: TGTGCCAGCAGTGGGGAAGGCGGACACACCAACTCAGAGGACAATGAGCAGTTCTTC. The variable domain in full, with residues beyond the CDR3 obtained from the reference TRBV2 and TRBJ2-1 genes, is EPEVTQTPSHQVTQMGQEVILRCVPISNHLYFYWYRQILGQKVEFLVSFYNNEISEKSEIFDDQFSVERPDGSNFTLKIRSTKLEDSAMYFCASSGEGGHTNSEDNEQFFGPGTRLTVL.